This entry lists 28 T cell receptor beta chains sequenced from one sample in a study of T cells in Graves' hyperthyroidism and ophthalmopathy. It was RNA transcripts that yielded the amplified TCR beta CDR3 regions. A set of HTBI primers served as the primers for a first-round RT-PCR of the TCR CDR3. TCRdb fed the multiplex PCR reads into MiXCR, producing one record per CDR3 protein. Among 530,000 or so distinct CDR3 sequences listed, roughly 17% were seen once. Sequenced input: blood. Receptor source: a woman between 18 and 29 years old with Graves' ophthalmopathy.

The chain is built from TRBV28 and TRBJ2-5, with D unclear. There are 12 residues in the CDR3. Germline values: CDR1 MDHEN, CDR2 SYDVKM. The V end was cut by 6 bases, the J end by 12 bases, with 17 bases between. CDR3 sequence reads: CASSAAGRRKYF. In DNA form, the CDR3 reads TGTGCCAGCAGCGCTGCTGGACGGAGAAAGTACTTC.

J is TRBJ2-3 and V is TRBV20-1; 10 nucleotides align to TRBD2. The CDR3 covers 17 residues. Germline V gene lookup returns CDR1 DFQATT and CDR2 SNEGSKA (reference sequence). The V segment lost 3 bases and the J segment 0 bases; nucleotides outside the gene matches: 9. CDR3 DNA: TGCAGTGCTAGGGATCTAGCGGGAGCTACTAGCACAGATACGCAGTATTTT. Encoded protein: CSARDLAGATSTDTQYF.

This clonotype was seen more than once but under ten times. The chain recombines TRBV11-2 with TRBJ2-2, with TRBD2 identical over 10 bases. CDR3 size: 13 residues. The trim removed 10 bases at V and 5 bases at J, leaving 4 bases unmatched. The germline CDR1 and CDR2 sequences are SGHAT and FQNNGV. The CDR3 is CATTGLATGELFF. The CDR3 DNA follows: TGTGCCACCACGGGACTAGCGACCGGGGAGCTGTTTTTT.

In its sample, this clonotype was seen many times. V and J are TRBV27 and TRBJ1-6; D gene ambiguous. This CDR3 has 16 amino acids. Germline V CDR1 and CDR2: MNHEY, SMNVEV (reference sequence). V was trimmed by 6 bases and J by 0 bases, leaving 12 bases between them. This chain's CDR3 is CASSSDDSSYNSPLHF. In DNA form, the CDR3 reads TGTGCCAGCAGCTCCGACGATAGCTCCTATAATTCACCCCTCCACTTT.

This clonotype was seen many times. The chain joins TRBV7-2 to TRBJ2-7; possibly TRBD1 or TRBD2 for D (5 bases each). CDR3 size: 15 residues. In germline, CDR1 is SGHTA, CDR2 FQGNSA. The V end lost 1 base, the J end lost 3 bases, and 13 bases lay between the germline ends. DNA for the CDR3: TGTGCCAGCAGCTTAGATGGGGGTGCCGGCTACGAGCAGTACTTC. It codes for CASSLDGGAGYEQYF.

In this sample, this clonotype turned up many times. The chain carries TRBV11-2 and TRBJ2-7; no firm D call. From germline, CDR1 is SGHAT and CDR2 FQNNGV. V shed 3 bases and J shed 1 base, with 10 bases lying between them. CDR3 size: 14 residues. The CDR3 DNA reads as TGTGCCAGCAGCTTGCAAGCACGATCCTACGAGCAGTACTTC. Its protein is CASSLQARSYEQYF.

The genes are TRBV9 and TRBJ2-3, with TRBD2 matching 9 bases. In germline, CDR1 is SGDLS, CDR2 YYNGEE. The trim removed 4 bases at V and 4 bases at J, leaving 10 bases unmatched. The CDR3 loop spans 16 amino acids. The CDR3: CASSFRGLATADTQYF. CDR3 in DNA: TGTGCCAGCAGCTTTCGGGGACTAGCAACGGCAGATACGCAGTATTTT. Supplemented by reference TRBV9 and TRBJ2-3, the full variable domain reads DSGVTQTPKHLITATGQRVTLRCSPRSGDLSVYWYQQSLDQGLQFLIQYYNGEERAKGNILERFSAQQFPDLHSELNLSSLELGDSALYFCASSFRGLATADTQYFGPGTRLTVL.

This clonotype has a count of ten or more. The rearrangement joins TRBV20-1 to TRBJ2-3, with 7 positions matching TRBD2. With 0 bases clipped from V and 0 bases from J, the junction kept 9 bases outside the gene matches. The CDR3 totals 17 residues. CDR1 is DFQATT, CDR2 SNEGSKA, per germline (reference sequence). The CDR3 region has the DNA TGCAGTGCTAGAGATCCATCGCGGGGGAGAAGCACAGATACGCAGTATTTT. The encoded protein is CSARDPSRGRSTDTQYF.

This clonotype was seen repeatedly, ten times or more. The chain joins TRBV3-1 to TRBJ2-5; unclear D gene. The CDR3 contains 16 residues. Germline lookup yields CDR1 LGHDT and CDR2 YNNKEL (reference sequence). Trimming pared 0 bases from V and 5 bases from J, leaving 16 bases between. CDR3 in amino acids: CASSQDVQAGGETQYF. The CDR3 nucleotides read TGTGCCAGCAGCCAAGATGTGCAGGCCGGTGGGGAGACCCAGTACTTC.

This clonotype was seen at least ten times. V is TRBV10-3 and J is TRBJ2-3; D remains ambiguous. Germline loops: CDR1 ENHRY, CDR2 SYGVKD. The CDR3 length is 14 residues. V shed 4 bases and J shed 3 bases, with 11 bases lying between them. DNA for the CDR3: TGTGCCATCAGTGCGGTCAGGTCGACAGATACGCAGTATTTT. Amino acids: CAISAVRSTDTQYF.

This chain joins TRBV5-1 and TRBJ1-2; D might be TRBD1 (6 bases). CDR1 is SGHRS, CDR2 YFSETQ, per germline. The germline V and J ends were trimmed by 4 bases and 0 bases, with 13 bases remaining between them. This CDR3 has 15 amino acids. The CDR3 sequence: CASSNPRGSNYGYTF. The CDR3 DNA reads as TGCGCCAGCAGCAACCCCAGGGGTTCTAACTATGGCTACACCTTC. The complete variable domain, with remaining parts taken from reference TRBV5-1 and TRBJ1-2, reads KAGVTQTPRYLIKTRGQQVTLSCSPISGHRSVSWYQQTPGQGLQFLFEYFSETQRNKGNFPGRFSGRQFSNSRSEMNVSTLELGDSALYLCASSNPRGSNYGYTFGSGTRLTVV.

This clonotype was counted at least ten times. The gene calls are TRBV6-1 and TRBJ1-2; D might be TRBD1 (5 bases). V was pared by 6 bases and J by 0 bases, with 8 bases between. Germline CDR1 and CDR2: MNHNS and SASEGT. This CDR3 has 13 residues. Here the CDR3 DNA reads TGTGCCAGCAGGCGGGGGGCTAACTATGGCTACACCTTC. Amino acid sequence: CASRRGANYGYTF.

The table lists this clonotype with a few counts. The chain couples TRBV24-1 to TRBJ1-2; 8 bases match TRBD1. The CDR3 covers 14 residues. The ends lost 5 bases at V and 4 bases at J; junction bases unmatched: 5. Germline V CDR1 and CDR2: KGHDR, SFDVKD. The CDR3 sequence is CATSGNRGGYGYTF. CDR3 sequence (DNA): TGTGCCACCAGTGGTAACAGGGGGGGCTATGGCTACACCTTC.

This clonotype was seen many times. The rearrangement uses TRBV6-1 and TRBJ2-3; D is ambiguous. CDR1 is MNHNS, CDR2 SASEGT, per germline. The CDR3 is 16 residues long. V lost 5 bases and J 6 bases, leaving 21 bases between the germline ends. DNA of the CDR3: TGTGCCAGCAGTACGGGCCCAATCCCGGGTGGGGATACGCAGTATTTT. This encodes CASSTGPIPGGDTQYF.

Ten or more counts support this clonotype. The V gene is TRBV27, the J gene TRBJ1-1, with D perhaps matching TRBD1 (6 bases). Germline CDR1 MNHEY, CDR2 SMNVEV (reference sequence). The CDR3 sequence is 14 residues long. The V end was cut by 5 bases, the J end by 4 bases, with 14 bases between. The CDR3 nucleotides are TGTGCCAGCAGTACAACAGGGCTCGGCACTGAAGCTTTCTTT. This gives the protein CASSTTGLGTEAFF.

The chain carries TRBV7-9 and TRBJ1-3, with D unresolved. Germline lookup yields CDR1 SEHNR and CDR2 FQNEAQ (reference sequence). Trimming took 5 bases from V and 3 from J, leaving 11 bases between them. There are 14 residues in the CDR3. CDR3 loop: CASSPVGIGNTIYF. CDR3 in DNA: TGTGCCAGCAGCCCCGTGGGCATTGGAAACACCATATATTTT.

This chain joins TRBV5-1 and TRBJ2-1, with 10 bases identical to TRBD2. The CDR3 consists of 14 residues. The germline CDR1 and CDR2 sequences are SGHRS and YFSETQ. Trimming took 3 bases from V and 12 from J; bases not matched to a gene: 9. Written as DNA, the CDR3 is TGCGCCAGCAGCTCTAGCGGGAGCATGCATGGGCAGTTCTTC. It specifies CASSSSGSMHGQFF.

This clonotype was counted between two and nine times. The chain couples TRBV4-3 to TRBJ2-7; 7 nucleotides align to TRBD2. Trimming cost V 0 bases and J 5 bases; bases outside gene matches: 13. The CDR3 length is 17 residues. Germline CDR1 is LGHNA and CDR2 is YSLEER. CDR3 nucleotides: TGCGCCAGCAGCCAAGATCGCGGGAGAGACGGGCTCCACGAGCAGTACTTC. Translating gives CASSQDRGRDGLHEQYF.

This clonotype was detected a few times. The gene calls are TRBV19 and TRBJ2-3; 8 bases align to TRBD1. The CDR3 runs 18 residues. Losses at the gene ends were 4 bases for V and 1 base for J; bases not matched to a gene: 13. The germline gives CDR1 LNHDA, CDR2 SQIVND (reference sequence). The CDR3, as DNA: TGTGCCAGTAGTAGAGACGCAGGGGGCGTCCGGGGCACAGATACGCAGTATTTT. It is translated as CASSRDAGGVRGTDTQYF. Full variable domain (missing parts from reference TRBV19 and TRBJ2-3): DGGITQSPKYLFRKEGQNVTLSCEQNLNHDAMYWYRQDPGQGLRLIYYSQIVNDFQKGDIAEGYSVSREKKESFPLTVTSAQKNPTAFYLCASSRDAGGVRGTDTQYFGPGTRLTVL.

This chain joins TRBV7-2 and TRBJ2-7; D is possibly TRBD2 (6 bases). Trimming removed 5 bases at V and 7 bases at J, with 18 bases between. Germline lookup yields CDR1 SGHTA and CDR2 FQGNSA. The CDR3 consists of 14 residues. The CDR3 DNA reads as TGTGCCAGCAGCCCGGACTATCGAGGGGTGGAGCAGTACTTC. Amino acid sequence: CASSPDYRGVEQYF.

This clonotype appeared many times. The chain couples TRBV18 to TRBJ2-3; 8 bases are shared with TRBD1. CDR1 KGHSH and CDR2 LQKENI come from the germline V gene. Trimming took 4 bases from V and 6 from J; bases not matched to a gene: 9. The CDR3 covers 15 residues. The CDR3 loop reads CASSLDRGLFDTQYF. The CDR3 nucleotides read TGTGCCAGCTCACTCGACAGGGGATTGTTCGATACGCAGTATTTT.

V is TRBV7-9 and J is TRBJ1-3, with TRBD1 matching 10 bases. The CDR3 loop spans 16 amino acids. Germline CDR1 reads SEHNR; CDR2 reads FQNEAQ (reference sequence). J gave up 3 bases and V 3 bases, and 5 bases lay outside the gene matches. CDR3 loop: CASSFYDRGLGNTIYF. The CDR3 DNA reads TGTGCCAGCAGCTTCTACGACAGGGGGCTTGGAAACACCATATATTTT.

This clonotype came up once. This clone may be a read error of a much larger clone one base away. The V gene is TRBV10-3, the J gene TRBJ1-1, with no clear D. This CDR3 comprises 13 residues. V was pared by 3 bases and J by 1 base, with 6 bases between. The germline V gene has CDR1 ENHRY and CDR2 SYGVKD. CDR3: CAISDAWNTEAFF. In DNA form, the CDR3 reads TGTGCCATCAGTGATGCCTGGAACACTGAAGCTTTCTTT.

The chain couples TRBV10-3 to TRBJ2-7; D is possibly TRBD2 (7 bases). V shed 3 bases and J shed 0 bases, with 15 bases lying between them. The CDR3 consists of 16 residues. Germline CDR1 is ENHRY and CDR2 is SYGVKD. CDR3 sequence: CAISDLGRGPSYEQYF. Here the CDR3 DNA reads TGTGCCATCAGTGACCTGGGGCGGGGGCCCTCCTACGAGCAGTACTTC.

This clonotype was seen more than once but under ten times. With a much larger clone just one base away, this may be a read error. V is TRBV15 and J is TRBJ1-1; D remains unclear. Trimming left V 0 bases short and J 0 bases short, with 11 bases between. This CDR3 comprises 16 residues. Germline loops: CDR1 LNHNV, CDR2 YYDKDF (reference sequence). The CDR3 region has the DNA TGTGCCACCAGCAGAGATCTTACGACCGTGAACACTGAAGCTTTCTTT. Its protein product is CATSRDLTTVNTEAFF.

This clonotype was detected only a few times. J is TRBJ2-4 and V is TRBV5-1; D is perhaps TRBD1 (5 bases). The CDR3 is 13 residues long. V was shortened by 4 bases and J by 9 bases, with 14 bases between the two germline ends. CDR1 is SGHRS and CDR2 is YFSETQ in the germline V gene. CDR3 nucleotide sequence: TGCGCCAGCAGCACAGGCGAGGTCGGCATTCAGTACTTC. It translates to CASSTGEVGIQYF. The full variable domain, rest sourced from reference TRBV5-1 and TRBJ2-4, is KAGVTQTPRYLIKTRGQQVTLSCSPISGHRSVSWYQQTPGQGLQFLFEYFSETQRNKGNFPGRFSGRQFSNSRSEMNVSTLELGDSALYLCASSTGEVGIQYFGAGTRLSVL.

Of note for this clonotype: The junction and the germline gene differ at one end; a read error may be behind it. V usage is TRBV5-1 and J usage is TRBJ2-2; 10 bases are a match to TRBD1. This CDR3 comprises 17 residues. The germline V gene encodes CDR1 SGHRS and CDR2 YFSETQ. The CDR3 DNA sequence: TGCGCCAGCAGTTTGGAAGGGACAGGGGCCACCACCGGGGAGCTGTTTTTT. Protein sequence: CASSLEGTGATTGELFF.

This clonotype was seen more than once but under ten times. The genes are TRBV30 and TRBJ1-2, with unresolved D. Germline CDR1 is GTSNPN and CDR2 is SVGIG (reference sequence). V lost 0 bases and J 2 bases, leaving 7 bases between the germline ends. The CDR3 consists of 13 residues. The CDR3 sequence: CAWSVRENYGYTF. The CDR3 DNA follows: TGTGCCTGGAGTGTAAGGGAAAACTATGGCTACACCTTC.